This T cell receptor (beta chain) was observed in a study of CD8+CD57+ T cells in acquired aplastic anemia. On the study more broadly: The DNA of sorted CD4+ and CD8+ cells averaged approximately 3.4 ug. As sequenced from healthy donors, CD4+ cells averaged approximately 11 million reads. Broader study findings: Patients and controls had in common twenty-nine CD8+ CDR3 sequences.

It was genomic DNA that served as the template for profiling TCR beta VDJ and CDR3. MiXCR, applied by TCRdb to the reads, yields one record per CDR3 protein. The sample has more than 100,000 distinct CDR3 sequences, 40% to 60% seen once. Worth noting for this clonotype: No antigen is known for it. This could be a read error, since a much larger clone is one nucleotide away.

The sequence was collected from a human donor in good health, serving as a control. Sequenced: sorted CD4+, CD8+, or CD8+CD57+ T cells (not recorded which) from PBMCs.

CDR3 residues: CARSAWTGGDTEAFF. The DNA for the CDR3 is TGTGCCCGGAGTGCTTGGACAGGCGGGGACACTGAAGCTTTCTTT. The chain couples TRBV30 to TRBJ1-1; 7 positions match TRBD1. From germline, CDR1 is GTSNPN and CDR2 SVGIG (reference sequence). This CDR3 is built from 15 residues.